A selection of T cell receptor beta chains follows, all from one sample in a study of long-term antiretroviral therapy in people with HIV. TCRdb's copy holds only in-frame clones and misses some; the assay was immunoSEQ multiplex PCR. The data contain 15,000 to 20,000 clones, just under 85% of them singletons. The specimen comprised unsorted PBMCs, sampled just before starting antiretroviral therapy. These receptors were obtained from a man between 35 and 55 years old with HIV. The CDR3 runs from the conserved cysteine through the conserved F or W. D genes are given only for firm matches. Part of the rows lack a size; the others show once, few, many or a class for expanded clones.

clone_size: .
d_call: TRBD2
v_call: TRBV4-1
j_call: TRBJ2-2
cdr3_nt: TGCGCCAGCAGCCCCCCTAGCGGGGGAGGCACCGGGGAGCTGTTTTTT
cdr3_aa: CASSPPSGGGTGELFF

clone_size: .
d_call: TRBD1
v_call: TRBV12-5
j_call: TRBJ1-6
cdr3_nt: TGTGCTAGTGGGGTTGGGACCGGGACAGCAAATAATTCACCCCTCCACTTT
cdr3_aa: CASGVGTGTANNSPLHF

clone_size: .
d_call: TRBD1
v_call: TRBV30
j_call: TRBJ1-5
cdr3_nt: TGTGCCTGGACAAACTATGACAGGACAGGGCTCAATCAGCCCCAGCATTTT
cdr3_aa: CAWTNYDRTGLNQPQHF

clone_size: once
d_call: .
v_call: TRBV6-6
j_call: TRBJ1-5
cdr3_nt: TGTGCCAGCAGTTACTCAAGGGGGTCCTGGAATCAGCCCCAGCATTTT
cdr3_aa: CASSYSRGSWNQPQHF

clone_size: few
d_call: .
v_call: TRBV7-2
j_call: TRBJ1-1
cdr3_nt: TGTGCCAGCAGCCTAAGACAGGCTAGCACTACAATGAACACTGAAGCTTTCTTT
cdr3_aa: CASSLRQASTTMNTEAFF

clone_size: .
d_call: .
v_call: TRBV6-1
j_call: TRBJ1-3
cdr3_nt: TGTGCCAGCAGTGAATATCTGGGTGGCAGCAGCTCTGGAAACACCATATATTTT
cdr3_aa: CASSEYLGGSSSGNTIYF

clone_size: .
d_call: .
v_call: TRBV5-1
j_call: TRBJ1-6
cdr3_nt: TGCGCCAGCAGCTTGGCCGCGGGGGCTAGGGATAATTCACCCCTCCACTTT
cdr3_aa: CASSLAAGARDNSPLHF

clone_size: .
d_call: .
v_call: TRBV5-1
j_call: TRBJ1-2
cdr3_nt: TGCGCCAGCACCCCTGGGGAAGGGCCCTATGGCTACACCTTC
cdr3_aa: CASTPGEGPYGYTF

clone_size: few
d_call: .
v_call: TRBV14
j_call: TRBJ1-6
cdr3_nt: TGTGCCAGCAGCCCGACACAGGTATCACCCCTCCACTTT
cdr3_aa: CASSPTQVSPLHF

clone_size: .
d_call: .
v_call: TRBV10-1
j_call: TRBJ2-3
cdr3_nt: TGCGCCAGCAGTGAAGGATTTAGTCGACAGGTTGATACAGATACGCAGTATTTT
cdr3_aa: CASSEGFSRQVDTDTQYF

clone_size: .
d_call: .
v_call: TRBV27
j_call: TRBJ1-4
cdr3_nt: TGTGCCAGCAGTTTTGACAGTAATGAAAAACTGTTTTTT
cdr3_aa: CASSFDSNEKLFF

clone_size: .
d_call: TRBD1
v_call: TRBV5-1
j_call: TRBJ1-2
cdr3_nt: TGCGCCAGCAGCCCGGGGGACAGGGAGAACTATGGCTACACCTTC
cdr3_aa: CASSPGDRENYGYTF

clone_size: .
d_call: TRBD2
v_call: TRBV5-4
j_call: TRBJ2-2
cdr3_nt: TGTGCCAGCTCCCCCGGGACTAGTGGGACCGGGGAGCTGTTTTTT
cdr3_aa: CASSPGTSGTGELFF

clone_size: .
d_call: TRBD2
v_call: TRBV5-1
j_call: TRBJ2-1
cdr3_nt: TGCGCCAGCAGCTTGGGGCTAGCGGGGGGGCACTCTTACAATGAGCAGTTCTTC
cdr3_aa: CASSLGLAGGHSYNEQFF

clone_size: .
d_call: TRBD1
v_call: TRBV6-6
j_call: TRBJ2-1
cdr3_nt: TGTGCCAGCAGTTACTCGAGACAGGGGGCTTTGGATGAGCAGTTCTTC
cdr3_aa: CASSYSRQGALDEQFF

clone_size: .
d_call: TRBD1
v_call: TRBV5-4
j_call: TRBJ1-2
cdr3_nt: TGTGCCAGCAGCAAGGGACAGGGAAAGAACTATGGCTACACCTTC
cdr3_aa: CASSKGQGKNYGYTF

clone_size: .
d_call: TRBD1
v_call: TRBV29-1
j_call: TRBJ2-3
cdr3_nt: TGCAGCGTTGTAACAGGGGCCATCACAGATACGCAGTATTTT
cdr3_aa: CSVVTGAITDTQYF

clone_size: .
d_call: TRBD2
v_call: TRBV5-4
j_call: TRBJ2-5
cdr3_nt: TGTGCCAGCAGCTTGTCACTAGCGGGCGAGACCCAGTACTTC
cdr3_aa: CASSLSLAGETQYF

clone_size: .
d_call: .
v_call: TRBV11-3
j_call: TRBJ1-1
cdr3_nt: TGTGCCAGCAGCTTAGATCATTTACAGGATATGATGAACACTGAAGCTTTCTTT
cdr3_aa: CASSLDHLQDMMNTEAFF

clone_size: .
d_call: .
v_call: TRBV5-1
j_call: TRBJ1-1
cdr3_nt: TGCGCCAGCACGGCACTTCACATGAACACTGAAGCTTTCTTT
cdr3_aa: CASTALHMNTEAFF

clone_size: .
d_call: .
v_call: TRBV30
j_call: TRBJ1-2
cdr3_nt: TGTGCCTGGAGTGTATACCGCCGGCAAGGCTACACCTTC
cdr3_aa: CAWSVYRRQGYTF

clone_size: .
d_call: .
v_call: TRBV11-1
j_call: TRBJ2-5
cdr3_nt: TGTGCCAGCAGCACTGGGTCTGGGGAGACCCAGTACTTC
cdr3_aa: CASSTGSGETQYF

clone_size: .
d_call: .
v_call: TRBV19
j_call: TRBJ1-4
cdr3_nt: TGTGCCAGTAGTGCCATACCAGGGGTTAATGAAAAACTGTTTTTT
cdr3_aa: CASSAIPGVNEKLFF

clone_size: .
d_call: .
v_call: TRBV2
j_call: TRBJ1-3
cdr3_nt: TGTGCCAGCAGCACCGGTCCTTCTGGAAACACCATATATTTT
cdr3_aa: CASSTGPSGNTIYF

clone_size: .
d_call: .
v_call: TRBV7-8
j_call: TRBJ1-2
cdr3_nt: TGTGCCAGCAGCTTAGCGGGGGGCGAGGGTGGCTACACCTTC
cdr3_aa: CASSLAGGEGGYTF

clone_size: .
d_call: TRBD1
v_call: TRBV5-6
j_call: TRBJ2-7
cdr3_nt: TGTGCCAGCAGCTTGGGGACAGGGGCTTACGAGCAGTACTTC
cdr3_aa: CASSLGTGAYEQYF

clone_size: .
d_call: .
v_call: TRBV19
j_call: TRBJ1-1
cdr3_nt: TGTGCCAGTACCCTGGGGACGGCTAACACTGAAGCTTTCTTT
cdr3_aa: CASTLGTANTEAFF

clone_size: .
d_call: TRBD1
v_call: TRBV5-1
j_call: TRBJ1-3
cdr3_nt: TGCGCCAGCAGCTCCGCTACAGGGGGAAACTCTGGAAACACCATATATTTT
cdr3_aa: CASSSATGGNSGNTIYF

clone_size: .
d_call: TRBD2
v_call: TRBV11-2
j_call: TRBJ2-3
cdr3_nt: TGTGCCAGCAGCACAGTGACTAGCGGGAGGTCCGGAGATACGCAGTATTTT
cdr3_aa: CASSTVTSGRSGDTQYF

clone_size: .
d_call: TRBD2
v_call: TRBV29-1
j_call: TRBJ2-7
cdr3_nt: TGCAGCGGCATGGGAGGGACGAATACCTACGAGCAGTACTTC
cdr3_aa: CSGMGGTNTYEQYF

clone_size: .
d_call: TRBD1
v_call: TRBV19
j_call: TRBJ2-7
cdr3_nt: TGTGCCAGTAGTCCCCAGGGGGCGCGGACCTACGAGCAGTACTTC
cdr3_aa: CASSPQGARTYEQYF

clone_size: .
d_call: TRBD2
v_call: TRBV29-1
j_call: TRBJ2-3
cdr3_nt: TGCAGCGTCCCCCTAGCGGGGGTATCAGATACGCAGTATTTT
cdr3_aa: CSVPLAGVSDTQYF

clone_size: .
d_call: TRBD2
v_call: TRBV2
j_call: TRBJ2-7
cdr3_nt: TGTGCCAGCAGTGAACGACTAGCGGGAGCCCTCTCCTACGAGCAGTACTTC
cdr3_aa: CASSERLAGALSYEQYF

clone_size: .
d_call: .
v_call: TRBV12-5
j_call: TRBJ1-2
cdr3_nt: TGTGCTAGTGGTTCCAACGACGGATTTTATGGCTACACCTTC
cdr3_aa: CASGSNDGFYGYTF

clone_size: .
d_call: .
v_call: TRBV7-8
j_call: TRBJ1-1
cdr3_nt: TGTGCCAGCAGCTTAGCGGACAGCAACACTGAAGCTTTCTTT
cdr3_aa: CASSLADSNTEAFF

clone_size: .
d_call: TRBD1
v_call: TRBV25-1
j_call: TRBJ2-7
cdr3_nt: TGTGCCAGCAGTGAATTCGGCAGGGGGTACGAGCAGTACTTC
cdr3_aa: CASSEFGRGYEQYF

clone_size: .
d_call: .
v_call: TRBV11-3
j_call: TRBJ2-2
cdr3_nt: TGTGCCAGCAGCTGGTACAGGGTCGGCACCGGGGAGCTGTTTTTT
cdr3_aa: CASSWYRVGTGELFF

clone_size: .
d_call: .
v_call: TRBV5-6
j_call: TRBJ2-2
cdr3_nt: TGTGCCAGCAGTTACGGGGGGCGGGGTGTTGAGGAGCTGTTTTTT
cdr3_aa: CASSYGGRGVEELFF

clone_size: .
d_call: .
v_call: TRBV7-8
j_call: TRBJ2-7
cdr3_nt: TGTGCCAGCAGCTCAGACAGACCCTTACGAGAGGAGTACTTC
cdr3_aa: CASSSDRPLREEYF

clone_size: .
d_call: .
v_call: TRBV7-3
j_call: TRBJ2-2
cdr3_nt: TGTGCCAGCAGCTTAAAAGGCGCTAGGTACACCGGGGAGCTGTTTTTT
cdr3_aa: CASSLKGARYTGELFF